This T cell receptor (beta chain) was observed in a study of post-analysis software for immune sequencing data. At the level of the study: Clinical courses comprised relapsing-remitting, secondary progressive and progressive-relapsing multiple sclerosis. Broader study findings: In multiple sclerosis, normalized Chao1 diversity was significantly below that of controls. Patients had higher frequencies than controls of five TRBV segments, including TRBV5-6, TRBV5-1 and TRBV20-1.

Remarks on this clonotype: What it binds is unknown.

Unique-molecular-identifier-tagged TCR beta cDNA libraries were used. Input populations of roughly 0.95 to 10 million T cells gave rise to around 500,000 cDNA molecules. Using its own MiXCR run on the PCR reads, TCRdb lists one record per CDR3 protein. The sample holds some 800,000 distinct CDR3 sequences, 46% seen once. J gave up 4 bases and V 0 bases, and 5 bases lay outside the gene matches. The CDR3 consists of 15 residues. Per the germline V gene, CDR1 is ENHRY and CDR2 is SYGVKD. V is TRBV10-3 and J is TRBJ2-5, with 7 nucleotides matching TRBD1. The sequenced sample consisted of blood. The source is a girl aged 5 to 17 with multiple sclerosis. Here the CDR3 reads CAISESVGGGETQYF. DNA of the CDR3: TGTGCCATCAGTGAGTCTGTAGGGGGCGGAGAGACCCAGTACTTC.